Following are 24 T cell receptor beta chains from one sample sequenced in a study of human T cells and chemical hapten exposure. Sample time point: patch test 2, 6 weeks after DPC sensitization. Treatment specified: therapeutic diphenylcyclopropenone sensitization with weekly scalp DPC. TCRdb redid the calling of the RACE reads with MiXCR, one entry per CDR3 protein. The sample shows a few hundred thousand distinct CDR3 sequences, about 6% of them seen only once. The sequencing here drew on whole blood, taken in connection with sensitization to the hapten diphenylcyclopropenone (DPC). These receptors were collected from a woman aged 18-29 years with alopecia areata. Some clones in this sample may be carry-over from other donors' samples.

This chain links TRBV5-5 with TRBJ2-6, with D tentatively TRBD1 (5 bases). V lost 4 bases, J lost 1 base, and 12 bases lay in between. The CDR3 length is 16 residues. Per germline, CDR1 SGHKS and CDR2 YYEKEE (reference sequence). The CDR3 DNA sequence: TGTGCCAGCAGCGTGACAGAGCCATCTGGGGCCAACGTCCTGACTTTC. It encodes CASSVTEPSGANVLTF.

This clonotype was detected ten times or more. The rearrangement links TRBV29-1 to TRBJ2-1, with unresolved D. Per the germline V gene, CDR1 is SQVTM and CDR2 is ANQGSEA. Trimming left V 5 bases short and J 0 bases short, with 11 bases between. CDR3 length equals 14 residues. CDR3 nucleotides: TGCAGCGTTCGGGTCCTCTCCTCCTACAATGAGCAGTTCTTC. This gives the protein CSVRVLSSYNEQFF.

In this sample, this clonotype turned up a few times. The chain has TRBV29-1 and TRBJ2-3; D is unresolved. Germline V lookup: CDR1 SQVTM, CDR2 ANQGSEA. Trimming took off 7 bases at V and 0 bases at J, with 5 bases between the two ends. The CDR3 consists of 11 residues. The CDR3 DNA reads TGCAGCGGAACTAGCACAGATACGCAGTATTTT. Amino acid sequence: CSGTSTDTQYF.

This clonotype was seen many times. The chain links TRBV12-3 or TRBV12-4 to TRBJ1-6; the D is unclear. The length of the CDR3 is 14 residues. The V and J ends lost 5 bases and 8 bases respectively, with 13 bases between them. The CDR3 DNA reads TGTGCCAGCAGTCCCCGACACGGGGATTCACCCCTCCACTTT. It is translated as CASSPRHGDSPLHF.

This clonotype was recorded a few times. V usage is TRBV10-3 and J usage is TRBJ2-3, with D hard to call. The CDR3 runs 13 residues. Trimming took 7 bases from V and 2 from J, leaving 10 bases between them. Germline values: CDR1 ENHRY, CDR2 SYGVKD. CDR3 DNA: TGTGCCATCACGGACCTAGTCACAGATACGCAGTATTTT. This gives the protein CAITDLVTDTQYF.

This chain uses TRBV5-5 with TRBJ1-1; no reliable D call. The CDR3 is 17 residues long. From germline, CDR1 is SGHKS and CDR2 YYEKEE (reference sequence). Trimming cost V 0 bases and J 4 bases, with 19 bases left between them. This CDR3 is CASSLAGTGYGFTEAFF. The CDR3 DNA reads TGTGCCAGCAGCTTGGCCGGCACGGGTTATGGTTTCACTGAAGCTTTCTTT.

This clonotype occurred a few times. The V gene is TRBV5-4, the J gene TRBJ2-2; 9 bases align to TRBD1. The length of the CDR3 is 16 residues. V gave up 4 bases and J gave up 1 base; unmatched junction bases: 5. CDR1 is SGHNT, CDR2 YYREEE, per germline (reference sequence). CDR3 in amino acids: CASSPGTGRNTGELFF. In DNA, the CDR3 is TGTGCCAGCAGCCCGGGGACAGGGAGGAACACCGGGGAGCTGTTTTTT.

This rearrangement joins TRBV6-2 or TRBV6-3 to TRBJ1-1; D remains unclear. CDR1 and CDR2 (germline): MNHEY, SVGEGT. The ends were cut back, 6 bases at V and 3 bases at J, with 11 bases in the middle. This CDR3 is built from 13 residues. Here the CDR3 DNA reads TGTGCCAGCAGCATCAACTGGGACACTGAAGCTTTCTTT. This codes for CASSINWDTEAFF.

This clonotype was recorded many times. The V call is TRBV15, the J call TRBJ1-5; D is undetermined. Germline-derived CDR1 and CDR2 are LNHNV and YYDKDF (reference sequence). CDR3 length equals 18 residues. Trimming shortened V by 0 bases and J by 6 bases, and 21 bases separated the two germline ends. CDR3 sequence: CATSRDDPAGGLGQPQHF. For the CDR3, the DNA is TGTGCCACCAGCAGAGATGATCCGGCAGGCGGTTTGGGTCAGCCCCAGCATTTT.

The chain is built from TRBV6-6 and TRBJ1-1; tentatively, D is TRBD1 (6 bases). Germline V gene data show CDR1 as MNHNY and CDR2 as SVGAGI (reference sequence). This CDR3 comprises 13 residues. The germline V and J ends were trimmed by 2 bases and 8 bases, with 12 bases remaining between them. The CDR3 loop reads CASSYETGLEAFF. The CDR3 bases are TGTGCCAGCAGTTACGAGACAGGACTAGAAGCTTTCTTT.

This clonotype was found many times. J is TRBJ2-3 and V is TRBV6-2 or TRBV6-3; D might be TRBD1 (5 bases). Looked up from germline, CDR1 is MNHEY and CDR2 is SVGEGT. The V end was cut by 8 bases, the J end by 4 bases, with 13 bases between. CDR3 length: 13 residues. CDR3 nucleotides: TGTGCCAGCCAGGGTCAGGGCCCAGATACGCAGTATTTT. Amino acid sequence: CASQGQGPDTQYF.

The chain uses TRBV5-5 and TRBJ2-4, with TRBD2 identical over 10 bases. V lost 4 bases and J lost 7; bases outside the gene matches: 8. The CDR3 covers 15 residues. Germline loops: CDR1 SGHKS, CDR2 YYEKEE (reference sequence). CDR3 loop: CASSMSGGASNIQYF. CDR3 in DNA: TGTGCCAGCAGCATGAGCGGGGGGGCCTCGAACATTCAGTACTTC.

This clonotype was observed many times. V is TRBV12-3 or TRBV12-4 and J is TRBJ1-3; tentative D call: TRBD1 (5 bases). The CDR3 covers 14 residues. Between the trimmed V and J ends, which lost 2 bases and 2 bases, there was a span of 7 bases. CDR3 DNA sequence: TGTGCCAGCAGTTTACTGGGGGCTGGAAACACCATATATTTT. Protein sequence: CASSLLGAGNTIYF.

This clonotype was found many times. The gene calls are TRBV28 and TRBJ2-1; the D is unclear. V lost 2 bases and J 1 base, leaving 9 bases between the germline ends. The CDR3 has 15 residues. Per the germline V gene, CDR1 is MDHEN and CDR2 is SYDVKM. The CDR3 nucleotides are TGTGCCAGCAGTTTAGGGGTAGGGTCCTACAATGAGCAGTTCTTC. Protein sequence: CASSLGVGSYNEQFF.

J is TRBJ1-4 and V is TRBV6-1, with unresolved D. From germline, CDR1 is MNHNS and CDR2 SASEGT. The germline V and J ends were trimmed by 6 bases and 9 bases, with 11 bases remaining between them. This CDR3 spans 12 amino acids. The CDR3 region is CASSERPKKLFF. CDR3 nucleotides: TGTGCCAGCAGCGAGAGACCCAAAAAACTGTTTTTT.

The chain is built from TRBV24-1 and TRBJ1-1; D is ambiguous. Germline V gives CDR1 KGHDR, CDR2 SFDVKD. CDR3 size: 13 residues. The ends were cut back, 2 bases at V and 5 bases at J, with 8 bases in the middle. The DNA for the CDR3 is TGTGCCACCAGTGATTACCCCGGGACTGAAGCTTTCTTT. Translated: CATSDYPGTEAFF.

This clonotype came up a few times. V gene TRBV7-2 combines with J gene TRBJ2-1; D is unresolved. V was trimmed by 2 bases and J by 0 bases, leaving 11 bases between them. The CDR3 length is 16 residues. Germline assignment: CDR1 SGHTA and CDR2 FQGNSA. CDR3 nucleotide sequence: TGTGCCAGCAGCTTACATATTCAGATCTCCTACAATGAGCAGTTCTTC. Amino acid sequence: CASSLHIQISYNEQFF.

V is TRBV12-5 and J is TRBJ1-3; D might be TRBD1 (6 bases). Germline V lookup: CDR1 LGHNT, CDR2 FRNRAP. CDR3 size: 15 residues. The ends were cut back, 6 bases at V and 3 bases at J, with 15 bases in the middle. The CDR3 loop is CASGRGALGGNTIYF. As DNA, the CDR3 is TGTGCTAGTGGCCGGGGGGCTTTAGGTGGAAACACCATATATTTT.

This clonotype was found many times. This rearrangement joins TRBV5-5 to TRBJ2-5; D unresolved. Between the trimmed V and J ends, which lost 2 bases and 5 bases, there was a span of 7 bases. Germline V CDR1 and CDR2: SGHKS, YYEKEE (reference sequence). This CDR3 is built from 12 residues. The DNA of the CDR3 is TGTGCCAGCAGCTTAGCCCCGGAGACCCAGTACTTC. It codes for CASSLAPETQYF.

This clonotype was counted only a few times. The chain uses TRBV4-3 and TRBJ2-6; D not certain. This CDR3 comprises 15 residues. V was cut by 8 bases and J by 0 bases, with 11 bases left in between. CDR1 LGHNA and CDR2 YSLEER come from the germline V gene. CDR3 DNA sequence: TGCGCCAGCCGGCCCAGCCACTCTGGGGCCAACGTCCTGACTTTC. This codes for CASRPSHSGANVLTF.

This clonotype was seen ten or more times. The rearrangement joins TRBV7-2 to TRBJ1-2, with 8 bases aligning to TRBD1. Looked up from germline, CDR1 is SGHTA and CDR2 is FQGNSA. This CDR3 region has 15 residues. V shed 5 bases and J 2 bases; nucleotides not matched to a gene: 7. The CDR3 is CASSPGQGLNYGYTF. The DNA of the CDR3 is TGTGCCAGCAGCCCAGGACAGGGACTAAACTATGGCTACACCTTC.

V gene TRBV6-5 combines with J gene TRBJ2-1; D possibly corresponds to TRBD2 (5 bases). CDR3 size: 14 residues. V gave up 2 bases and J gave up 10 bases, with 15 bases separating them. Germline assignment: CDR1 MNHEY and CDR2 SVGAGI. The CDR3 reads CASSYAPGMKEQFF. The CDR3, as DNA: TGTGCCAGCAGTTACGCGCCGGGGATGAAGGAGCAGTTCTTC.

This clonotype came up many times. The chain recombines TRBV24-1 with TRBJ1-5, with D maybe TRBD1 (6 bases). V gave up 6 bases and J gave up 1 base, with 12 bases separating them. The CDR3 is made up of 15 amino acids. Germline V gene data show CDR1 as KGHDR and CDR2 as SFDVKD. The DNA of the CDR3 is TGTGCCACCAGTCGGGGGGGGCTGAGCAATCAGCCCCAGCATTTT. The encoded protein is CATSRGGLSNQPQHF.

The table lists this clonotype with many counts. This chain joins TRBV7-2 and TRBJ2-6; no clear D gene. The CDR3 has 17 residues. Trimming took off 3 bases at V and 0 bases at J, with 12 bases between the two ends. Germline V gives CDR1 SGHTA, CDR2 FQGNSA. The chain's CDR3 is CASSFLQGFSGANVLTF. As DNA, the CDR3 is TGTGCCAGCAGCTTTTTACAAGGGTTCTCTGGGGCCAACGTCCTGACTTTC.